A selection of T cell receptor beta chains follows, all from one sample in a study of early T cells in non-severe SARS-CoV-2 infection. TCRdb re-called the 5' RACE reads through MiXCR, storing one row per CDR3 protein. The data show about 49,000 distinct CDR3 sequences, with about 6.3% seen just once and 2.8% held by the top ten. Sequencing used whole blood, obtained at baseline. These receptors were taken from an adult who was a healthcare worker with PCR-confirmed SARS-CoV-2 infection or an uninfected control (not recorded which). The CDR3 runs from the conserved cysteine through the conserved F or W. The D gene is left open where the match is weak. Clone size is stated in some rows and not others, as once, few, many or a class when expanded.

TRBV5-1	few	TRBD1	TRBJ2-7	TGCGCCAGCAGCTTAACAGGGGTCTACCCCTACGAGCAGTACTTC	CASSLTGVYPYEQYF
TRBV13	few	TRBD2	TRBJ2-5	TGTGCCAGCAGCCATACGACTAGCGGGTCCCAAGAGACCCAGTACTTC	CASSHTTSGSQETQYF
TRBV18	many	NA	TRBJ1-2	TGTGCCAGCTCACCCGGGACTGTTTCATCCTATGGCTACACCTTC	CASSPGTVSSYGYTF
TRBV4-1	NA	NA	TRBJ2-3	TGCGCCAGCAGCCTCTATCCTAGCACAGATACGCAGTATTTT	CASSLYPSTDTQYF
TRBV7-2	NA	TRBD2	TRBJ2-5	TGTGCCAGCAGCTTAGCGACTAGCGGGGGTCCAGAGACCCAGTACTTC	CASSLATSGGPETQYF
TRBV11-2	many	NA	TRBJ2-2	TGTGCCAGCAGCAGACAGGTTGCGAACACCGGGGAGCTGTTTTTT	CASSRQVANTGELFF
TRBV5-5	many	NA	TRBJ2-2	TGTGCCAGCAGCTTGGCCTGGCTCTACGCGAACACCGGGGAGCTGTTTTTT	CASSLAWLYANTGELFF
TRBV21-1	many	NA	TRBJ2-7	TGTGCCAGCAGCAAAAGGGAAAGGGGCTACTCCTACGAGCAGTACTTC	CASSKRERGYSYEQYF
TRBV20-1	few	TRBD1	TRBJ2-1	TGCAGTGCTAGGGGGACAGGTGTCGAGTCCTACAATGAGCAGTTCTTC	CSARGTGVESYNEQFF
TRBV5-4	many	NA	TRBJ2-1	TGTGCCAGCAGCTCACAGCATCGGAGGGGTGAGCAGTTCTTC	CASSSQHRRGEQFF
TRBV7-2	few	NA	TRBJ2-3	TGTGCCAGCAGCCTGGGACCCCTCACAGATACGCAGTATTTT	CASSLGPLTDTQYF
TRBV5-4	many	NA	TRBJ1-2	TGTGCCAGCAGCTTGGCGCCACAGGGAAACTATGGCTACACCTTC	CASSLAPQGNYGYTF
TRBV6-1	NA	TRBD1	TRBJ2-5	TGTGCCAGCAGACACAGGGGGAAACAAGAGACCCAGTACTTC	CASRHRGKQETQYF
TRBV19	few	NA	TRBJ2-7	TGTGCCAGTAGTATAGGGCCCAACGTCTACGAGCAGTACTTC	CASSIGPNVYEQYF
TRBV5-4	NA	NA	TRBJ2-2	TGTGCCAGCAGCTTGGGTCTAGGGGGCACCGGGGAGCTGTTTTTT	CASSLGLGGTGELFF
TRBV3-1	few	NA	TRBJ2-7	TGTGCCAGCAGCCAAAAGGTCACCGGGGAGCAGTACTTC	CASSQKVTGEQYF
TRBV30	few	NA	TRBJ2-1	TGTGCCTGGAGTCTCCCGAGATCCTACAATGAGCAGTTCTTC	CAWSLPRSYNEQFF
TRBV4-3	many	TRBD2	TRBJ2-5	TGCGCCAGCAGCCAAGCTCCCTCCGGGACTAGCGTCCAAGAGACCCAGTACTTC	CASSQAPSGTSVQETQYF
TRBV4-3	many	NA	TRBJ2-7	TGCGCCAGCAGCCAAGTCCCAAGCGAGCAGTACTTC	CASSQVPSEQYF
TRBV12-3/TRBV12-4	NA	NA	TRBJ2-3	TGTGCCAGCAGTCCTAGGGTCCGATGGGATACGCAGTATTTT	CASSPRVRWDTQYF